This T cell receptor beta chain was sequenced during a study of blood T cell repertoires in COVID-19. Turning to the study itself: Sites across the United States, Italy and Spain contributed samples from acute and convalescent COVID-19. Sources were T cells, B-cell-depleted T cells, or PBMCs; the material itself was cDNA or gDNA.

As handled by the study authors: Amplification of reference gene primers was used by the study to estimate nucleated cell counts. The protocol was immunoSEQ multiplex PCR, while the TCRdb copy is restricted to in-frame clones and leaves out a portion. The DNA was the basis for D and trimming; V, J and clone size are from that table. The sample carries 150,000 to 200,000 clones, 80% to 90% recorded once. This clone was counted a few times. Per germline, CDR1 SGHTA and CDR2 FQGTGA. V shed 1 base, J shed 5 bases, and the junction held 7 bases outside the gene matches. CDR3 size: 15 residues. The TCR was taken from a woman aged 80 or over with acute or convalescent COVID-19. The sequenced sample consisted of peripheral blood. The V call is TRBV7-3, the J call TRBJ2-5; 7 nucleotides line up with TRBD2. The CDR3 region has the DNA TGTGCCAGCAGCTTAAATCCGGGGGGTTTGGAGACCCAGTACTTC. Its translation: CASSLNPGGLETQYF.